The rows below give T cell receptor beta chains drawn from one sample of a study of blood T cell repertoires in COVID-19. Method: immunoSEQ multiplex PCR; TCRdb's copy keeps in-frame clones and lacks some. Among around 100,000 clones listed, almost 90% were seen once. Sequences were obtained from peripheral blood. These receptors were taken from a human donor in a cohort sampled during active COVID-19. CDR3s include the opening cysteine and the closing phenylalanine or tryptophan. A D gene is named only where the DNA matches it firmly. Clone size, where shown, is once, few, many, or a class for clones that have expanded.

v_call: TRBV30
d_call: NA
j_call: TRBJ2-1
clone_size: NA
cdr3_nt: TGTGCCTGGAGTGGAGTGGGGCCCTACAATGAGCAGTTCTTC
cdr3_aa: CAWSGVGPYNEQFF

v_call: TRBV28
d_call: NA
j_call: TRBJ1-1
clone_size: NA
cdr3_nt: TGTGCCAGCAGCCCGGGACTCCCCACTGAAGCTTTCTTT
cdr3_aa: CASSPGLPTEAFF

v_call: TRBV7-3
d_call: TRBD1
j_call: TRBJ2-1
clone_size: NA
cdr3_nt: TGTGCCAGCAGCGATCCGGGACAGGGATACAATGAGCAGTTCTTC
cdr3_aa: CASSDPGQGYNEQFF

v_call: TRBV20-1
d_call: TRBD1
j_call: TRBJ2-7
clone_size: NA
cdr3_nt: TGCAGCTACAGGGGGCCCTACGAGCAGTACTTC
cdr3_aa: CSYRGPYEQYF

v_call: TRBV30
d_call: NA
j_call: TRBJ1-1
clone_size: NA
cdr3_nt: TGTGCCTGGAGGGAGGGGAGGGGCACTGAAGCTTTCTTT
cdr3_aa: CAWREGRGTEAFF

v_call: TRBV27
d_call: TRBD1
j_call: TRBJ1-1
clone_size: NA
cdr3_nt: TGTGCCAGCAGTCGAAATAGACAGGGGGAAGCTTTCTTT
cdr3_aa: CASSRNRQGEAFF

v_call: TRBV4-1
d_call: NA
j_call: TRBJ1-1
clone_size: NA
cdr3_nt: TGCGCCAGCAGCCATGTACAAGACAGGTGGGTCCAGGGAGCTTTCTTT
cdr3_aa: CASSHVQDRWVQGAFF

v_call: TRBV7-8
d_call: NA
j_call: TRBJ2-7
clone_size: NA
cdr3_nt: TGTGCCAGCAGCCAGACGAGGGTCCCGCGGCAGTACTTC
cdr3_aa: CASSQTRVPRQYF

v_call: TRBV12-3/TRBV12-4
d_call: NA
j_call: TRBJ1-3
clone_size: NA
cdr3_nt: TGTGCCAGCAGTCGGACAACTGGAAACACCATATATTTT
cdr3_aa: CASSRTTGNTIYF

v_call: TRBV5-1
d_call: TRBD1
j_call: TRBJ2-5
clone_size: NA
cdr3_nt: TGCGCCAGCAGCTGGGAAGACAGGGCGACCCAGTACTTC
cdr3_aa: CASSWEDRATQYF

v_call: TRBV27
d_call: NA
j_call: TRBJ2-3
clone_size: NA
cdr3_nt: TGTGCCAGCAGTTTATTAGTCCCATACACAGATACGCAGTATTTT
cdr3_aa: CASSLLVPYTDTQYF

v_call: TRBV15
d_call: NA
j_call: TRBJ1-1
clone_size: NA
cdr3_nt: TGTGCCACCAGCAGAGAGACAGTTTTGGGAGCTTTCTTT
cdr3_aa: CATSRETVLGAFF

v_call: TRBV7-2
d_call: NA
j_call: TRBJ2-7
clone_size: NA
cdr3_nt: TGTGCCAGCAGCCGGAGGATCCACGAGCAGTACTTC
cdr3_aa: CASSRRIHEQYF

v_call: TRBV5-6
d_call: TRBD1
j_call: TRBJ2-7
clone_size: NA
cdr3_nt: TGTGCCAGCAGCTTGGCCGGAGGACAGGGTTACGAGCAGTACTTC
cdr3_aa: CASSLAGGQGYEQYF

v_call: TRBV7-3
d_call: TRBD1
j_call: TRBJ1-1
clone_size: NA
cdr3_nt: TGTGCCAGCAGCTACACGACAGGGCATAACACTGAAGCTTTCTTT
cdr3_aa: CASSYTTGHNTEAFF

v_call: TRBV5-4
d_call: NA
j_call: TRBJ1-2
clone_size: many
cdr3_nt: TGTGCCAGCAACCCACAGCAGGGGATACCTGAGGGCTACACCTTC
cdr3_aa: CASNPQQGIPEGYTF

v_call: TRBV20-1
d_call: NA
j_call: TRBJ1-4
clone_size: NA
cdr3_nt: TGCAGTGCTAATCTACAGGCTGAACAATTTTTT
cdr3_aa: CSANLQAEQFF